Presented here are 22 T cell receptor beta chains from one specimen sequenced in a study of long-term antiretroviral therapy in people with HIV. It was version v3.0 of the immunoSEQ assay that was run at survey level. Some clones are missing from TCRdb's copy, which holds only in-frame ones; the method was immunoSEQ multiplex PCR. In the table there are 20,000 to 25,000 clones, 93% of which are singletons. The sample in question was unsorted PBMCs, obtained 7.6 years after starting antiretroviral therapy. All receptors come from a woman aged 40 to 50 with HIV.

The V call is TRBV5-8, the J call TRBJ1-5; tentatively, D is TRBD1 (6 bases). The CDR3 extends over 16 amino acids. V lost 5 bases and J 0 bases, leaving 15 bases between the germline ends. CDR1 is SGHTS, CDR2 YDEGEE, per germline. The CDR3 coding sequence is TGTGCCAGCAGTATCGGACAGCTCCTTAGCAATCAGCCCCAGCATTTT. Residues: CASSIGQLLSNQPQHF.

This chain uses TRBV4-1 with TRBJ1-2, with a weak D call TRBD1 (5 bases). Trimming stripped 0 bases from V and 4 bases from J, with 15 bases between. Germline-derived CDR1 and CDR2 are MGHRA and YSYEKL. The CDR3 has 16 amino acids. CDR3 protein: CASSQDFAGIIYGYTF. CDR3 in DNA: TGCGCCAGCAGCCAAGATTTTGCAGGGATTATCTATGGCTACACCTTC.

This clone was counted a single time. The V and J genes are TRBV5-6 and TRBJ1-2; D remains unclear. V was trimmed by 5 bases and J by 7 bases, leaving 12 bases between them. CDR3 length equals 12 residues. CDR1 is SGHDT, CDR2 YYEEEE, per germline. CDR3 bases: TGTGCCAGCAGTTTCTACAGCAGTGGCTACACCTTC. Its translation: CASSFYSSGYTF.

V is TRBV19 and J is TRBJ2-6, with D unclear. V dropped 7 bases and J dropped 1 base, with 20 bases sitting between them. The CDR3 is 18 amino acids. Germline values: CDR1 LNHDA, CDR2 SQIVND (reference sequence). In nucleotides, the CDR3 is TGTGCCAGTACCCTTACAAGGGCCTACTTTTCTGGGGCCAACGTCCTGACTTTC. Its protein is CASTLTRAYFSGANVLTF.

The chain links TRBV19 to TRBJ2-1; TRBD2 agrees at 7 bases. Unmatched junction bases numbered 5, after V lost 0 bases and J lost 12 bases. CDR1 is LNHDA and CDR2 is SQIVND in the germline V gene (reference sequence). This CDR3 spans 13 amino acids. The CDR3 loop reads CASSIDGSGAQFF. CDR3 nucleotide sequence: TGTGCCAGTAGTATAGATGGGAGCGGGGCGCAGTTCTTC. Using reference TRBV19 and TRBJ2-1 for the parts outside the CDR3, the full variable domain is DGGITQSPKYLFRKEGQNVTLSCEQNLNHDAMYWYRQDPGQGLRLIYYSQIVNDFQKGDIAEGYSVSREKKESFPLTVTSAQKNPTAFYLCASSIDGSGAQFFGPGTRLTVL.

The sample holds one count of this clone. The chain links TRBV7-9 to TRBJ2-1; D perhaps matches TRBD1 (5 bases). Trimming removed 5 bases from V and 5 bases from J, with 10 bases in between. Looked up from germline, CDR1 is SEHNR and CDR2 is FQNEAQ (reference sequence). The CDR3 runs 13 residues. CDR3 DNA: TGTGCCAGCAGCCCCGACAGAGACAATGAGCAGTTCTTC. It specifies CASSPDRDNEQFF.

The chain has TRBV29-1 and TRBJ1-2, with D unresolved. Trimming took off 3 bases at V and 6 bases at J, with 8 bases between the two ends. Germline CDR1 is SQVTM and CDR2 is ANQGSEA. The CDR3 length is 11 residues. The CDR3 region has the DNA TGCAGCGTTGAGAGAGATGATGGCTACACCTTC. It specifies CSVERDDGYTF.

This sequence joins TRBV27 and TRBJ2-7; D unclear. This CDR3 region has 13 residues. Germline values: CDR1 MNHEY, CDR2 SMNVEV (reference sequence). V was pared by 7 bases and J by 0 bases, with 10 bases between. In nucleotides, the CDR3 is TGTGCCAGCAACGGCAGAAGCTCCTACGAGCAGTACTTC. The encoded protein is CASNGRSSYEQYF.

V usage is TRBV30 and J usage is TRBJ2-3; D gene uncertain. Germline V gene sequence: CDR1 GTSNPN, CDR2 SVGIG (reference sequence). This CDR3 has 13 residues. V shed 4 bases and J shed 6 bases, with 14 bases lying between them. The CDR3 bases are TGTGCCTGGACCGGCGGTGGCAGGGATACGCAGTATTTT. Residues: CAWTGGGRDTQYF.

This chain joins TRBV2 and TRBJ2-2, with D maybe TRBD1 (6 bases). Trimming left V 6 bases short and J 6 bases short, with 11 bases between. The CDR3 is 13 amino acids. The germline V gene has CDR1 SNHLY and CDR2 FYNNEI. The CDR3 bases are TGTGCCAGCAGAGCCCAGGGGTCCGGGGAGCTGTTTTTT. Protein sequence: CASRAQGSGELFF.

This clone came up once. The chain links TRBV9 to TRBJ1-2, with D perhaps TRBD1 (5 bases). Trimming left V 2 bases short and J 2 bases short, with 7 bases between. Germline CDR1 SGDLS, CDR2 YYNGEE. CDR3 length: 13 residues. CDR3: CASSVQGNYGYTF. Written as DNA, the CDR3 is TGTGCCAGCAGCGTCCAGGGAAACTATGGCTACACCTTC.

The CDR3 here is CASSLASRGGETQYF. For the CDR3, the DNA is TGCGCCAGCAGCTTGGCCTCGAGGGGGGGAGAGACCCAGTACTTC. The chain uses TRBV5-1 and TRBJ2-5; D might be TRBD2 (7 bases). With 0 bases removed from V and 4 bases from J, the gap between germline ends came to 13 bases. The CDR3 runs to 15 residues. Per the germline V gene, CDR1 is SGHRS and CDR2 is YFSETQ.

The chain links TRBV6-5 to TRBJ1-2; D is undetermined. The germline V and J ends were trimmed by 5 bases and 4 bases, with 11 bases remaining between them. Per germline, CDR1 MNHEY and CDR2 SVGAGI. The CDR3 length is 13 residues. CDR3 sequence: CASSAPDVYGYTF. As DNA, the CDR3 is TGTGCCAGCAGTGCACCAGACGTCTATGGCTACACCTTC.

V and J are TRBV6-1 and TRBJ1-1; D call uncertain. This CDR3 comprises 14 residues. Deletions cut 3 bases from V and 1 base from J, with 9 bases between. In germline, CDR1 is MNHNS, CDR2 SASEGT. The CDR3 is CASSDQVSNTEAFF. The CDR3 region has the DNA TGTGCCAGCAGTGATCAGGTGTCGAACACTGAAGCTTTCTTT.

V is TRBV6-6 and J is TRBJ1-2; D unresolved. With 7 bases removed from V and 4 bases from J, the gap between germline ends came to 10 bases. Germline V gene sequence: CDR1 MNHNY, CDR2 SVGAGI (reference sequence). The CDR3 is 12 amino acids. The DNA for the CDR3 is TGTGCCAGCATGGAGACCTCCTATGGCTACACCTTC. The encoded protein is CASMETSYGYTF.

In this sample, this clone is medium-sized (0.01 to 0.1%). The genes are TRBV2 and TRBJ1-5; TRBD1 aligns across 7 bases. The CDR3 contains 15 residues. The germline V gene encodes CDR1 SNHLY and CDR2 FYNNEI. J lost 2 bases, V lost 8 bases, and 9 bases had no gene match. DNA of the CDR3: TGTGCCAGCTCCGGCGGCAGGGGGGGCAATCAGCCCCAGCATTTT. It is translated as CASSGGRGGNQPQHF.

The chain employs TRBV19 and TRBJ1-2; D call uncertain. The CDR3 covers 14 residues. Trimming removed 4 bases from V and 4 bases from J, with 13 bases in between. Germline V gene lookup returns CDR1 LNHDA and CDR2 SQIVND (reference sequence). The CDR3 DNA reads as TGTGCCAGTAGTACCCCGACTGCCGTCTATGGCTACACCTTC. It is translated as CASSTPTAVYGYTF.

This rearrangement joins TRBV6-1 to TRBJ1-5; D unresolved. CDR1 and CDR2 from the germline V gene are MNHNS and SASEGT. V gave up 3 bases and J gave up 2 bases, with 8 bases separating them. The CDR3 consists of 14 residues. The CDR3 reads CASSEFRGNQPQHF. DNA for the CDR3: TGTGCCAGCAGTGAGTTTCGCGGCAATCAGCCCCAGCATTTT.

The chain recombines TRBV9 with TRBJ2-1, with 11 bases fitting TRBD1. The germline V gene encodes CDR1 SGDLS and CDR2 YYNGEE. CDR3 length: 14 amino acids. Unmatched junction bases numbered 1, after V lost 0 bases and J lost 8 bases. The CDR3 here is CASSVGTGGDEQFF. For the CDR3, the DNA is TGTGCCAGCAGCGTAGGGACAGGGGGCGATGAGCAGTTCTTC.

This clone was found a few times. V usage is TRBV19 and J usage is TRBJ1-4; D gene unclear. V lost 10 bases, J lost 0 bases, and 9 bases lay in between. Germline V gene lookup returns CDR1 LNHDA and CDR2 SQIVND (reference sequence). The CDR3 is made up of 13 amino acids. The chain's CDR3 is CATSEATNEKLFF. The CDR3, as DNA: TGTGCCACTTCAGAGGCAACTAATGAAAAACTGTTTTTT.

The chain has TRBV2 and TRBJ1-1, with D possibly matching TRBD1 (5 bases). Germline loops: CDR1 SNHLY, CDR2 FYNNEI. The V end lost 4 bases, the J end lost 1 base, and 13 bases lay between the germline ends. This CDR3 has 15 residues. CDR3 residues: CASSAFQGGNTEAFF. For the CDR3, the DNA is TGTGCCAGCAGTGCTTTTCAGGGTGGGAACACTGAAGCTTTCTTT. Full variable domain (missing parts from reference TRBV2 and TRBJ1-1): EPEVTQTPSHQVTQMGQEVILRCVPISNHLYFYWYRQILGQKVEFLVSFYNNEISEKSEIFDDQFSVERPDGSNFTLKIRSTKLEDSAMYFCASSAFQGGNTEAFFGQGTRLTVV.

The rearrangement joins TRBV7-9 to TRBJ1-3; 7 bases map to TRBD1. V shed 2 bases, J shed 0 bases, and the junction held 7 bases outside the gene matches. Germline V lookup: CDR1 SEHNR, CDR2 FQNEAQ (reference sequence). The CDR3 covers 17 residues. The CDR3 DNA reads TGTGCCAGCAGCTTACACCGAGGGACAGCCTCTGGAAACACCATATATTTT. Protein sequence: CASSLHRGTASGNTIYF.